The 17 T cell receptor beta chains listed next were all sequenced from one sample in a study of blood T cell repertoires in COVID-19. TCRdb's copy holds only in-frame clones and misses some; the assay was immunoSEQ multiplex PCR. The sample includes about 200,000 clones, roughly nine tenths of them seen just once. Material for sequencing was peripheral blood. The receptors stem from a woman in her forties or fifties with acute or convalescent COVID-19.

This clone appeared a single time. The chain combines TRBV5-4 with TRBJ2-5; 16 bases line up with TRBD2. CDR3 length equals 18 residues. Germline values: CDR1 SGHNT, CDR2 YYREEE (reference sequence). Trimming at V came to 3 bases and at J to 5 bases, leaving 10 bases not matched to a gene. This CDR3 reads CASSSGTSGGDPRETQYF. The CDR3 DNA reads TGTGCCAGCAGCTCCGGGACTAGCGGGGGGGATCCTCGGGAGACCCAGTACTTC.

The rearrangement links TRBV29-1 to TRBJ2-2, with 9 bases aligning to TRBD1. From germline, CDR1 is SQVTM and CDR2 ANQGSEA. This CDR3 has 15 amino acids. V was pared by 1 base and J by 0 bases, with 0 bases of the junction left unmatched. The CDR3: CSVEGDRANTGELFF. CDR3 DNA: TGCAGCGTTGAAGGGGACAGGGCGAACACCGGGGAGCTGTTTTTT.

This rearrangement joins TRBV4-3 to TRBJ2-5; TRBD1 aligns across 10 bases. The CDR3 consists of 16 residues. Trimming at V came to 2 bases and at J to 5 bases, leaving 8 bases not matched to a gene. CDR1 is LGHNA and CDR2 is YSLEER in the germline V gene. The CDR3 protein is CASSQSGTGEGETQYF. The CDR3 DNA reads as TGCGCCAGCAGCCAATCAGGGACAGGGGAGGGGGAGACCCAGTACTTC.

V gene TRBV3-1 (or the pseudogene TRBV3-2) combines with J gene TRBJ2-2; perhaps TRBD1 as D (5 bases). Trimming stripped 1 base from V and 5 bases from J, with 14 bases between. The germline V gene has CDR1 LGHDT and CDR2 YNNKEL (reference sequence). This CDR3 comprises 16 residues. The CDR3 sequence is CASSQADGHRTGELFF. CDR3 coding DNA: TGTGCCAGCAGCCAAGCCGACGGACATAGAACCGGGGAGCTGTTTTTT.

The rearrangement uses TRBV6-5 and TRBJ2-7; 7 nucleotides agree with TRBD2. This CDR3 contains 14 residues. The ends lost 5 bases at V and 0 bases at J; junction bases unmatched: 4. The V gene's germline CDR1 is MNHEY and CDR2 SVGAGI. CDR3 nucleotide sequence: TGTGCCAGCAGTCAGTGGGAGGGCTCCTACGAGCAGTACTTC. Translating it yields CASSQWEGSYEQYF.

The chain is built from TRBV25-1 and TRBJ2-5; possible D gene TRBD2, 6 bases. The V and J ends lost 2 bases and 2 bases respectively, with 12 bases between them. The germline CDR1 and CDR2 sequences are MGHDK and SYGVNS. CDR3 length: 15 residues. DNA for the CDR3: TGTGCCAGCAGTGAAGTTGGGCGGGATCAAGAGACCCAGTACTTC. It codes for CASSEVGRDQETQYF.

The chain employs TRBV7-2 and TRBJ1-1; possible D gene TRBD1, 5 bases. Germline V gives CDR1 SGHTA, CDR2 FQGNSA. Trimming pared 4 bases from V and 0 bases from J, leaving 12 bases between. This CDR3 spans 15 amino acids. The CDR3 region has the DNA TGTGCCAGCAGCTACAAGGGGTACGTGAACACTGAAGCTTTCTTT. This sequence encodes CASSYKGYVNTEAFF.

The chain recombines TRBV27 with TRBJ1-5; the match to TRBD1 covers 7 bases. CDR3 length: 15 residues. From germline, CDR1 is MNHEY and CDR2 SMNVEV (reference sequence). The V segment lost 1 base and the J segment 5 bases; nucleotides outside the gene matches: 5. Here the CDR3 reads CASSLLGTVDQPQHF. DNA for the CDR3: TGTGCCAGCAGTTTATTAGGGACAGTGGATCAGCCCCAGCATTTT.

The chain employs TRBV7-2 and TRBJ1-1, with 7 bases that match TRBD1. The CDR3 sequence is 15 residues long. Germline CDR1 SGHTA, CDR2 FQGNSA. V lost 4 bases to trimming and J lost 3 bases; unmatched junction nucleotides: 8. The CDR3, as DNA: TGTGCCAGCAGCTCCTCGGACAGGTCTCACACTGAAGCTTTCTTT. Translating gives CASSSSDRSHTEAFF.

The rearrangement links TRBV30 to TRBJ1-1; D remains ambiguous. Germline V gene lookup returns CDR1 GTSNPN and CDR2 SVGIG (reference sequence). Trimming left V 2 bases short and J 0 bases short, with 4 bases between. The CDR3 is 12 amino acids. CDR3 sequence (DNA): TGTGCCTGGAGTCAGATGAACACTGAAGCTTTCTTT. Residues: CAWSQMNTEAFF.

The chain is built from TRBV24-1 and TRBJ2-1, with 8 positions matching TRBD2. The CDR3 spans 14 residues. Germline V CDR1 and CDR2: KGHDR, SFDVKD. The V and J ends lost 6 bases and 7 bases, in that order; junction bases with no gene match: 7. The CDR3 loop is CATSFGGASNEQFF. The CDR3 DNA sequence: TGTGCCACCAGTTTCGGGGGGGCGTCTAATGAGCAGTTCTTC.

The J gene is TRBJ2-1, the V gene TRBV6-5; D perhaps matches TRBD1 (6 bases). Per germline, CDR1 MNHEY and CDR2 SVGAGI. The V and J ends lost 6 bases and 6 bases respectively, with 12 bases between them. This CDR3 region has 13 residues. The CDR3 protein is CASSQGWLNEQFF. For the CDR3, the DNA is TGTGCCAGCAGCCAGGGGTGGCTCAATGAGCAGTTCTTC.

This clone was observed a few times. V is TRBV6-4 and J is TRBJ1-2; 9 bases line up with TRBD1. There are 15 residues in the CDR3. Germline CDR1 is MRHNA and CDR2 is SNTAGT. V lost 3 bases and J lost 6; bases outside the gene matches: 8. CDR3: CASSEGDRVSDGYTF. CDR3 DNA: TGTGCCAGCAGTGAAGGGGACAGGGTATCGGATGGCTACACCTTC.

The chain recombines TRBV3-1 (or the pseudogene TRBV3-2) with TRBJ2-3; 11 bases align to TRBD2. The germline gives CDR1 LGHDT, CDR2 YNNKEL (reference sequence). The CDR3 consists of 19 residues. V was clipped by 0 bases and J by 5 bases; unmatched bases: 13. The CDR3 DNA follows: TGTGCCAGCAGCCAAGATCTTAGCGGGGGGGTTGAGGTCGGAGATACGCAGTATTTT. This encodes CASSQDLSGGVEVGDTQYF.

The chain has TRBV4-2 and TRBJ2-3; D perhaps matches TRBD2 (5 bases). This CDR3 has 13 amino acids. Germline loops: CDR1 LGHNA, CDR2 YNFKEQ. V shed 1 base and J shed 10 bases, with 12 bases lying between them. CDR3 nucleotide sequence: TGTGCCAGCAGCCAAGGAAAACGGGGAGCGCAGTATTTT. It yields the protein CASSQGKRGAQYF.

The CDR3 bases are TGTGCTAGTGGTCCAGGAGGGGTAGGGTATGGCTACACCTTC. It specifies CASGPGGVGYGYTF. V gene TRBV12-5 combines with J gene TRBJ1-2, with D possibly TRBD1 on 5 matching bases. V was cut by 5 bases and J by 5 bases, with 15 bases left in between. Germline V lookup: CDR1 LGHNT, CDR2 FRNRAP. CDR3 length: 14 residues.

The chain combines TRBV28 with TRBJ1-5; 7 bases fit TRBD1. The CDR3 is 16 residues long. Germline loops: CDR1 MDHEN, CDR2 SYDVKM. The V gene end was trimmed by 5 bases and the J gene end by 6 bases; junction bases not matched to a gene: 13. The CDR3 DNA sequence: TGTGCCAGCAGTCCGTTAGAGGGGGCATGGGTTCAGCCCCAGCATTTT. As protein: CASSPLEGAWVQPQHF.